The next 2 T cell receptor beta chains were all read from a single sample in a study of regulatory T cells in long-lasting Graves disease. Time point given: newly diagnosed GD, antithyroid drugs for less than 3 months. Extracted PBMC RNA gave rise to the TCR library. Arm-PCR of CDR3 regions and iRepertoire HTBI primers were the basis on which TCR beta libraries were built. A single record per CDR3 protein comes from TCRdb applying MiXCR to the multiplex PCR reads. The table lists 360,000 or so distinct CDR3 sequences, around 15% of them singletons. These same records also appear under a second study, on T cells in Graves' hyperthyroidism and ophthalmopathy.

The sequencing used peripheral blood mononuclear cells (PBMCs), collected at new diagnosis, from a patient treated with antithyroid drugs. These receptors came from a young woman with Graves disease.

The table lists this clonotype with a few counts. The chain joins TRBV10-3 to TRBJ2-5; D not certain. Trimming stripped 4 bases from V and 5 bases from J, with 11 bases between. The CDR3 spans 13 residues. Looked up from germline, CDR1 is ENHRY and CDR2 is SYGVKD. In DNA, the CDR3 is TGTGCCATCAGTGGTGAACTGGGGGAGACCCAGTACTTC. This sequence encodes CAISGELGETQYF.

This clonotype was found many times. This chain connects TRBV5-1 to TRBJ2-7, with D tentatively TRBD2 (5 bases). Germline CDR1 is SGHRS and CDR2 is YFSETQ. This CDR3 comprises 13 residues. With 0 bases removed from V and 7 bases from J, the gap between germline ends came to 11 bases. The CDR3 protein is CASSLGGRREQYF. DNA for the CDR3: TGCGCCAGCAGCTTGGGAGGGAGACGAGAGCAGTACTTC.